This TCR beta chain appears in the sequencing data of a study of T-cell reconstitution after alpha-beta-depleted transplantation in children. Study-wide results and caveats: The authors attributed T-cell counts and diversity one year after transplant mostly to newly produced T cells.

Library preparation (for TCRbeta) was performed with unique molecular identifiers. TCRdb reanalysed the PCR reads using MiXCR and keeps one entry per CDR3 protein. Among 600,000 to 700,000 distinct CDR3 sequences listed, around 13% were seen once. Turning to this clonotype: Its specificity is unknown.

The V end lost 7 bases, the J end lost 2 bases, and 24 bases lay between the germline ends. From germline, CDR1 is SQVTM and CDR2 ANQGSEA. This CDR3 is 17 amino acids long. The chain joins TRBV29-1 to TRBJ2-1, with D perhaps matching TRBD1 (6 bases). The sample here was PBMCs, taken before TCRalphabeta/CD19-depleted stem cell transplant. This sequence originates from a girl aged 2-10 years with congenital amegakaryocytic thrombocytopenia, due to receive a stem cell transplant. The CDR3 region has the DNA TGCAGCGCCGCCCAGATTCCGACGAGGGGGACCTACAATGAGCAGTTCTTC. Translating gives CSAAQIPTRGTYNEQFF.